This TCR beta chain comes out of a study of T cell responses to AZD1222 COVID-19 vaccine. Findings and caveats of the study: Nearly half of spike-specific TCRs reportedly target variant regions that are unmutated in the B.1.351 and B.1.1.7 variants. Donors skewed white British and female; clonal diversity was possibly underestimated.

Germline values: CDR1 MNHEY, CDR2 SMNVEV (reference sequence). This CDR3 comprises 15 residues. Trimming cost V 5 bases and J 1 base; bases outside gene matches: 3. For this clone: Its antigen remains unidentified.

Here immunoSEQ multiplex PCR was the method, and the copy in TCRdb shows in-frame clones only, minus some. This table has about 180,000 clones, about 88% appearing once. The rearrangement uses TRBV27 and TRBJ1-4; TRBD1 aligns across 8 bases. The sequencing here drew on peripheral blood, taken 28 days after the second AZD1222 dose. This receptor was identified in an adult who received the AZD1222 COVID-19 vaccine. The DNA of the CDR3 is TGTGCCAGCAGTAGCAGGGGGCAAACTAATGAAAAACTGTTTTTT. The encoded protein is CASSSRGQTNEKLFF.